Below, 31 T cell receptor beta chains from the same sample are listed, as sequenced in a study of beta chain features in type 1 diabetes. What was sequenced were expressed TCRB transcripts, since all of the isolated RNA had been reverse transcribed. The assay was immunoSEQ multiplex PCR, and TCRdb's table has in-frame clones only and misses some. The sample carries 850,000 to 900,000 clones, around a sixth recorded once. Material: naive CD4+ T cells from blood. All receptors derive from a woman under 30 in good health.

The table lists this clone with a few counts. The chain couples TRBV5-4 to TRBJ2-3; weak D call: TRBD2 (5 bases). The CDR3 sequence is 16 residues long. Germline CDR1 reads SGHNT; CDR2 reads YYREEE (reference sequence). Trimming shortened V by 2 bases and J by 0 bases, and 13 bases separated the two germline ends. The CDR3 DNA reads TGTGCCAGCAGCTTAGGACTCCTCTCAAGCACAGATACGCAGTATTTT. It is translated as CASSLGLLSSTDTQYF.

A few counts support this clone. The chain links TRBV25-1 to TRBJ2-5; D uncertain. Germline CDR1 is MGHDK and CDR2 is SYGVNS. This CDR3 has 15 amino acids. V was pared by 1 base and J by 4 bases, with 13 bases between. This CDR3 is CASSESGPLAETQYF. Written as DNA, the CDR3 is TGTGCCAGCAGTGAATCAGGACCACTTGCAGAGACCCAGTACTTC.

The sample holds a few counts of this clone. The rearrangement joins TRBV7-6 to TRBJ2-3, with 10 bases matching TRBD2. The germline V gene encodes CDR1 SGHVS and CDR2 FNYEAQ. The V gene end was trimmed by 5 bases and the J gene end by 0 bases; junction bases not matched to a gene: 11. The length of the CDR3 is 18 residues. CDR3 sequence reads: CASSPRLTSGVSTDTQYF. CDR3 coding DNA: TGTGCCAGCAGCCCGCGACTCACTAGCGGGGTTAGCACAGATACGCAGTATTTT.

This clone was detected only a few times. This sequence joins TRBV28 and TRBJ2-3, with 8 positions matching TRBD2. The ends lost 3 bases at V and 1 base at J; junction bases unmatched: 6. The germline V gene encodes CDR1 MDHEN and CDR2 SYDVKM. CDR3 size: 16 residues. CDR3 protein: CASSLQLAVGTDTQYF. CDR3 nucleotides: TGTGCCAGCAGTTTGCAACTAGCGGTAGGCACAGATACGCAGTATTTT.

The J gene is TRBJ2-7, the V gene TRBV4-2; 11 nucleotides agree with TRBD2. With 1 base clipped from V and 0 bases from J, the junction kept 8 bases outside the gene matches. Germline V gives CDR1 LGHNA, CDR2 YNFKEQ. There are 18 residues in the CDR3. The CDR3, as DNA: TGTGCCAGCAGCCAAGTATTGGGACTAGCGGACGACTCCTACGAGCAGTACTTC. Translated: CASSQVLGLADDSYEQYF.

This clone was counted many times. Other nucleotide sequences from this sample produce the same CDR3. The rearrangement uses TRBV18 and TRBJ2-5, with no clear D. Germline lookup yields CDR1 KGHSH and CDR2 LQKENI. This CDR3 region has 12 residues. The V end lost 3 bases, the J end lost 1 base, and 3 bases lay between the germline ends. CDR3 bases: TGTGCCAGCTCACCTCGCCAAGAGACCCAGTACTTC. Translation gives CASSPRQETQYF. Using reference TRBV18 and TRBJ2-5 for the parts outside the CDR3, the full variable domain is NAGVMQNPRHLVRRRGQEARLRCSPMKGHSHVYWYRQLPEEGLKFMVYLQKENIIDESGMPKERFSAEFPKEGPSILRIQQVVRGDSAAYFCASSPRQETQYFGPGTRLLVL.

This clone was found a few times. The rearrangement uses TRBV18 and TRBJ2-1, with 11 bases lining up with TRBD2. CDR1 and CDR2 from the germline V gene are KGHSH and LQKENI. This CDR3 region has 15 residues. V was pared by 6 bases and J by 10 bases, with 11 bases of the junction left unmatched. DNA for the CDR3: TGTGCCAGCTCCCCTCTACTAGCGGGAGATCACGAGCAGTTCTTC. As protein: CASSPLLAGDHEQFF.

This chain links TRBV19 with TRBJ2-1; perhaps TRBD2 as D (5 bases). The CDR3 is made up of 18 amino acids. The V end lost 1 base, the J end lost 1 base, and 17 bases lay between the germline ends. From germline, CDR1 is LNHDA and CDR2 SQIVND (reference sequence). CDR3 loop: CASSIVGLAKKSYNEQFF. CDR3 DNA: TGTGCCAGTAGTATAGTAGGGCTAGCAAAAAAATCCTACAATGAGCAGTTCTTC. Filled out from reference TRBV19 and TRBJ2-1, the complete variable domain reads DGGITQSPKYLFRKEGQNVTLSCEQNLNHDAMYWYRQDPGQGLRLIYYSQIVNDFQKGDIAEGYSVSREKKESFPLTVTSAQKNPTAFYLCASSIVGLAKKSYNEQFFGPGTRLTVL.

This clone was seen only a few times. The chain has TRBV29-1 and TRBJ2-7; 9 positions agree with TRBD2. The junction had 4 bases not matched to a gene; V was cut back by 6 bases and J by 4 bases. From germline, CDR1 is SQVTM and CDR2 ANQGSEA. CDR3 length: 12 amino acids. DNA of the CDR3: TGCAGCGTCCTTCTAGCGGGATACGAGCAGTACTTC. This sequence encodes CSVLLAGYEQYF.

CDR3: CASSQGGQGSSGANVLTF. CDR3 nucleotide sequence: TGCGCCAGCAGCCAAGGGGGACAGGGTAGCTCTGGGGCCAACGTCCTGACTTTC. The chain combines TRBV4-3 with TRBJ2-6, with 9 nucleotides matching TRBD1. V lost 1 base, J lost 0 bases, and 4 bases stayed unmatched. CDR3 length equals 18 residues. Looked up from germline, CDR1 is LGHNA and CDR2 is YSLEER.

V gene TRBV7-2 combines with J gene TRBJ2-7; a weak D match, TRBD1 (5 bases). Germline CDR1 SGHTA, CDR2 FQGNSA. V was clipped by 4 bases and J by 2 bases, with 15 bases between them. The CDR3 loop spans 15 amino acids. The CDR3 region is CASSSRVLSPYEQYF. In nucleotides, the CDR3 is TGTGCCAGCAGCTCCAGGGTTCTCTCCCCCTACGAGCAGTACTTC.

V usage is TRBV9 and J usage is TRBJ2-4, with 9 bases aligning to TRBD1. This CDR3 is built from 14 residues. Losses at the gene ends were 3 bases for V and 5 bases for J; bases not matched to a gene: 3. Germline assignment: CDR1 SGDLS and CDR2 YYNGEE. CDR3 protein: CASSARTGENIQYF. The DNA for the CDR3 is TGTGCCAGCAGCGCCCGGACAGGGGAAAACATTCAGTACTTC. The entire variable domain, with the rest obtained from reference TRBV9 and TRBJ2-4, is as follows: DSGVTQTPKHLITATGQRVTLRCSPRSGDLSVYWYQQSLDQGLQFLIQYYNGEERAKGNILERFSAQQFPDLHSELNLSSLELGDSALYFCASSARTGENIQYFGAGTRLSVL.

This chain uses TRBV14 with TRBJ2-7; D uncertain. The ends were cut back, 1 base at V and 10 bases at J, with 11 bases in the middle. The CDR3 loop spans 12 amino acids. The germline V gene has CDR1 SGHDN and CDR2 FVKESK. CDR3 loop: CASSQALTEQYF. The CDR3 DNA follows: TGTGCCAGCAGCCAAGCTCTCACAGAACAGTACTTC.

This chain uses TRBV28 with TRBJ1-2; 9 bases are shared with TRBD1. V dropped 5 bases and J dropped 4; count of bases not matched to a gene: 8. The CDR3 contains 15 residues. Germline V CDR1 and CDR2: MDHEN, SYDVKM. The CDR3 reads CASSTIGQGSYGYTF. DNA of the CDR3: TGTGCCAGCAGTACCATTGGACAGGGGTCCTATGGCTACACCTTC.

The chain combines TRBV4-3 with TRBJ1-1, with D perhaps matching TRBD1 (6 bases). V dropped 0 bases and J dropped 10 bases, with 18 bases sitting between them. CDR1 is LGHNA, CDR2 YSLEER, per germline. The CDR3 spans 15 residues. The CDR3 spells CASSQDLGTILGAFF. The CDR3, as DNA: TGCGCCAGCAGCCAAGATCTAGGGACAATTCTAGGAGCTTTCTTT.

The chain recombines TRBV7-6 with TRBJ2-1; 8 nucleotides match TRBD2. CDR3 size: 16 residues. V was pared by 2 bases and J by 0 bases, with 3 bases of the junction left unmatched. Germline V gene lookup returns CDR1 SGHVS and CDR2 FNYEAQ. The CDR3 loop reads CASSLPGTSSYNEQFF. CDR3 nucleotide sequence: TGTGCCAGCAGCTTACCCGGGACTAGCTCCTACAATGAGCAGTTCTTC.

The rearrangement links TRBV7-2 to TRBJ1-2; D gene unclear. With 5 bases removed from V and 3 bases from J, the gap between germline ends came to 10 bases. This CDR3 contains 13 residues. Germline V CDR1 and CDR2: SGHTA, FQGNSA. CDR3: CASSPQPDYGYTF. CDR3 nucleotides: TGTGCCAGCAGCCCCCAGCCCGACTATGGCTACACCTTC. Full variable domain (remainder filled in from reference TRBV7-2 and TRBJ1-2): GAGVSQSPSNKVTEKGKDVELRCDPISGHTALYWYRQSLGQGLEFLIYFQGNSAPDKSGLPSDRFSAERTGGSVSTLTIQRTQQEDSAVYLCASSPQPDYGYTFGSGTRLTVV.

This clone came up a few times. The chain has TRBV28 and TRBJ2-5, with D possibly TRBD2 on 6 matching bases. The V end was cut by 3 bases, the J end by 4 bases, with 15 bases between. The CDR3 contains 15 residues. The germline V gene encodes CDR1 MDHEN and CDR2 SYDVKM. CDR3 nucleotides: TGTGCCAGCAGTTTGGGAGGCGGGGTTCGAGAGACCCAGTACTTC. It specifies CASSLGGGVRETQYF.

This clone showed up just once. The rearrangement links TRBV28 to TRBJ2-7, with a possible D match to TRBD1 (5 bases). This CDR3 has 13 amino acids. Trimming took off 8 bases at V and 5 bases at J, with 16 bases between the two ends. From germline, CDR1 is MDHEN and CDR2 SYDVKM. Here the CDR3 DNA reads TGTGCCAGCTTTGGGCCCCTGGGGCACGAGCAGTACTTC. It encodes CASFGPLGHEQYF.

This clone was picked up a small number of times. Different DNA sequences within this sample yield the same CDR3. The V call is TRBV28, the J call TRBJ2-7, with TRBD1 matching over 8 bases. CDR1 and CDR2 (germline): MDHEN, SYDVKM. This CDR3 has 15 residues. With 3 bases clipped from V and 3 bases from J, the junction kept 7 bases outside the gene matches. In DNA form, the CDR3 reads TGTGCCAGCAGTTTGGCCGGGACAGGAAGCTACGAGCAGTACTTC. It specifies CASSLAGTGSYEQYF.

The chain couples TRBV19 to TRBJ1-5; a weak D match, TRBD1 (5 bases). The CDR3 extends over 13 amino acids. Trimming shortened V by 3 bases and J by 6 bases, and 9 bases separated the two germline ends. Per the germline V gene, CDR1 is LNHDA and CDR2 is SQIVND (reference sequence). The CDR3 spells CASSMGGTQPQHF. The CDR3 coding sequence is TGTGCCAGTAGTATGGGGGGAACTCAGCCCCAGCATTTT.

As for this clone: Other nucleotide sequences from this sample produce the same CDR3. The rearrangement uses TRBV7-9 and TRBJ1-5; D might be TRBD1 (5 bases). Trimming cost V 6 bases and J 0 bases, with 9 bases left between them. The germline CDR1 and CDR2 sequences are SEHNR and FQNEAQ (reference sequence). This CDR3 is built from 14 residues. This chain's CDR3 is CASSQGGSNQPQHF. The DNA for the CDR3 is TGTGCCAGCAGTCAGGGCGGTAGCAATCAGCCCCAGCATTTT.

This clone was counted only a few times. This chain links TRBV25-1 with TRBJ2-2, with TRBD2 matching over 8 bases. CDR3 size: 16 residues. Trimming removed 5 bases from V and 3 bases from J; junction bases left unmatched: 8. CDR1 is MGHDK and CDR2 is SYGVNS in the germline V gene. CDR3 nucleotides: TGTGCCAGCAGTACCACTAGCGGTACTTACACCGGGGAGCTGTTTTTT. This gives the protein CASSTTSGTYTGELFF.

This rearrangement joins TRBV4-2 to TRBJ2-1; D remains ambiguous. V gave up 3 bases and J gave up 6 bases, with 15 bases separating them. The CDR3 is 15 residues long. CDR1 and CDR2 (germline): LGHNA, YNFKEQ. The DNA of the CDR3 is TGTGCCAGCAGCCAGCCTGAGAAGGGATCCAATGAGCAGTTCTTC. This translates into CASSQPEKGSNEQFF.

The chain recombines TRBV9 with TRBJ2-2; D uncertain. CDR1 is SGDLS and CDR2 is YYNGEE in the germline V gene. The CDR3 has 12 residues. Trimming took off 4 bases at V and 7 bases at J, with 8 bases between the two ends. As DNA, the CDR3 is TGTGCCAGCAGCCGGCTCTACGGGGAGCTGTTTTTT. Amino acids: CASSRLYGELFF.

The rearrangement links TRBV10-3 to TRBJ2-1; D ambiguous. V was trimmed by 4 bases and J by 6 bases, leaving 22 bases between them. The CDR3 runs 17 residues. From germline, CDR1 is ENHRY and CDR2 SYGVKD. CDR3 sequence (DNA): TGTGCCATCAGTGGAACTGCGGATTTAGGTTCCGCCAATGAGCAGTTCTTC. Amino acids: CAISGTADLGSANEQFF.

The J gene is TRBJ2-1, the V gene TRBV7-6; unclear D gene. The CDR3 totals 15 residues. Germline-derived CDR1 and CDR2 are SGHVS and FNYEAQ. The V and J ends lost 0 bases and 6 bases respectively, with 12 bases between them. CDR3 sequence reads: CASSLASPPLNEQFF. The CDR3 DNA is TGTGCCAGCAGCTTAGCATCCCCGCCACTCAATGAGCAGTTCTTC.

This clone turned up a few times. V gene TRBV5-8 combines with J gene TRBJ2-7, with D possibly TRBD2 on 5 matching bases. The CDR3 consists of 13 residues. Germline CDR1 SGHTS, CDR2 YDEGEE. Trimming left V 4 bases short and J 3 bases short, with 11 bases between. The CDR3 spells CASSLSGFYEQYF. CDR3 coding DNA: TGTGCCAGCAGCCTCTCGGGGTTCTACGAGCAGTACTTC.

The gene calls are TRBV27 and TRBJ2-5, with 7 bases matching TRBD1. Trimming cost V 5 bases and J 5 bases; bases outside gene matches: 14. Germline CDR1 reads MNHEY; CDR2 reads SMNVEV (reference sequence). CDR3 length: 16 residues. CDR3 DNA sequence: TGTGCCAGCAGTGCTGAGATGACAGGGTCATTGGAGACCCAGTACTTC. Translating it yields CASSAEMTGSLETQYF.

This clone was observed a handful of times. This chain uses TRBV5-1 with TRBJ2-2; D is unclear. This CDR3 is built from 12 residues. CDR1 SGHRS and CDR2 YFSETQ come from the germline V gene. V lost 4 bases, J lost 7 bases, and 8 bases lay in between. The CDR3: CASSPFGGELFF. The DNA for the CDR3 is TGCGCCAGCAGCCCTTTCGGCGGGGAGCTGTTTTTT. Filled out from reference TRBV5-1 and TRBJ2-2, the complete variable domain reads KAGVTQTPRYLIKTRGQQVTLSCSPISGHRSVSWYQQTPGQGLQFLFEYFSETQRNKGNFPGRFSGRQFSNSRSEMNVSTLELGDSALYLCASSPFGGELFFGEGSRLTVL.

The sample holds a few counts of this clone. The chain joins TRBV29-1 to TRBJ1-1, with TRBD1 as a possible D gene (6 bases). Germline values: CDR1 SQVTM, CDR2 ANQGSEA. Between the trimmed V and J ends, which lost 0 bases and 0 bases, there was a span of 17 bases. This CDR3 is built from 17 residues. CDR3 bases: TGCAGCGTTGAAGATCGGTTAAGGACAGCCATGAACACTGAAGCTTTCTTT. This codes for CSVEDRLRTAMNTEAFF.